This TCR beta chain was recovered during a study of blood T cell repertoires in COVID-19. Turning to the study itself: Sources were T cells, B-cell-depleted T cells, or PBMCs; the material itself was cDNA or gDNA.

Membership in each cohort depended on participant-reported clinical history. Sequenced by immunoSEQ multiplex PCR; TCRdb stores in-frame clones only, minus some. The sample lists under 300,000 clones, about 91% occurring once. The CDR3 contains 12 residues. Trimming pared 3 bases from V and 5 bases from J, leaving 10 bases between. Germline V lookup: CDR1 GTSNPN, CDR2 SVGIG (reference sequence). This chain joins TRBV30 and TRBJ1-1; tentative D call: TRBD1 (5 bases). Sequences were obtained from PBMCs or T cells enriched from blood (not recorded which). This sequence originates from a human donor in a cohort exposed to, infected with or recovered from COVID-19 (not recorded which). The donor label of this sample is uncertain. The CDR3 is CAWSPGVTEAFF. The CDR3 region has the DNA TGTGCCTGGAGCCCGGGGGTTACTGAAGCTTTCTTT.